These T cell receptor beta chains were read from a single sample in a study of breast tumors, draining lymph nodes, adjacent tissues. Via MiXCR, TCRdb re-called the multiplex PCR reads, giving one row per CDR3 protein. This sample has around 110,000 distinct CDR3 sequences, with more than 25% found just once. Sequenced sample: axillary lymph node tissue. The source of these receptors is a female donor with breast cancer. Some clones in this sample may be carry-over from other donors' samples. CDR3s include the opening cysteine and the closing phenylalanine or tryptophan. Fields, in order: J gene, D gene, clone size, V gene, CDR3 protein, CDR3 DNA. D genes are given only for firm matches. Clone sizes are given selectively: once, few, many, or a class where the clone is expanded.

j_call: TRBJ2-2; d_call: TRBD1; clone_size: many; v_call: TRBV7-7; cdr3_aa: CASSLGDRGVTGELFF; cdr3_nt: TGTGCTAGCAGCTTAGGGGACAGGGGAGTCACCGGGGAGCTGTTTTTT
j_call: TRBJ2-7; d_call: TRBD2; clone_size: many; v_call: TRBV11-3; cdr3_aa: CASSLNTGGSYEQYF; cdr3_nt: TGTGCCAGCAGCTTAAACACGGGAGGCTCCTACGAGCAGTACTTC
j_call: TRBJ1-6; d_call: .; clone_size: once; v_call: TRBV29-1; cdr3_aa: CSVMAEGSPLHF; cdr3_nt: TGCAGCGTAATGGCAGAGGGGTCACCCCTCCACTTT
j_call: TRBJ2-7; d_call: TRBD1; clone_size: .; v_call: TRBV5-1; cdr3_aa: CASLDRGRQYF; cdr3_nt: TGCGCCAGCCTGGACAGGGGGAGACAGTACTTC
j_call: TRBJ2-7; d_call: TRBD2; clone_size: many; v_call: TRBV6-5; cdr3_aa: CASSYLAGVYEQYF; cdr3_nt: TGTGCCAGCAGTTACCTAGCGGGAGTCTACGAGCAGTACTTC
j_call: TRBJ2-5; d_call: .; clone_size: many; v_call: TRBV20-1; cdr3_aa: CSATTETQYF; cdr3_nt: TGCAGTGCCACAACGGAGACCCAGTACTTC
j_call: TRBJ2-3; d_call: .; clone_size: many; v_call: TRBV6-4; cdr3_aa: CASSRLGKNTDTQYF; cdr3_nt: TGTGCCAGCAGCCGTTTGGGTAAGAACACAGATACGCAGTATTTT
j_call: TRBJ1-5; d_call: .; clone_size: many; v_call: TRBV5-1; cdr3_aa: CASSLEGGPHQPQHF; cdr3_nt: TGCGCCAGCAGCTTGGAAGGAGGCCCGCATCAGCCCCAGCATTTT
j_call: TRBJ2-2; d_call: .; clone_size: many; v_call: TRBV5-1; cdr3_aa: CASSLDTNTGELFF; cdr3_nt: TGCGCCAGCAGCTTGGACACGAACACCGGGGAGCTGTTTTTT
j_call: TRBJ2-7; d_call: TRBD2; clone_size: many; v_call: TRBV12-5; cdr3_aa: CASGLPRLAESSYEQYF; cdr3_nt: TGTGCTAGTGGTTTGCCCCGACTAGCCGAGAGCTCCTACGAGCAGTACTTC
j_call: TRBJ1-1; d_call: .; clone_size: .; v_call: TRBV20-1; cdr3_aa: CSARTQGTNTEAFF; cdr3_nt: TGCAGTGCTAGAACCCAGGGGACGAACACTGAAGCTTTCTTT
j_call: TRBJ1-5; d_call: TRBD1; clone_size: many; v_call: TRBV27; cdr3_aa: CASSLTGGRNQPQHF; cdr3_nt: TGTGCCAGCAGCTTGACAGGGGGCCGTAATCAGCCCCAGCATTTT
j_call: TRBJ2-3; d_call: TRBD2; clone_size: .; v_call: TRBV20-1; cdr3_aa: CSARDWRRGGTDTQYF; cdr3_nt: TGCAGTGCTAGAGATTGGCGAAGGGGAGGGACAGATACGCAGTATTTT
j_call: TRBJ1-1; d_call: TRBD1; clone_size: .; v_call: TRBV7-3; cdr3_aa: CASSLNRGTEAFF; cdr3_nt: TGTGCCAGCAGCTTAAACAGGGGCACTGAAGCTTTCTTT
j_call: TRBJ2-2; d_call: TRBD2; clone_size: many; v_call: TRBV3-1; cdr3_aa: CASSQGGLAGATGELFF; cdr3_nt: TGTGCCAGCAGCCAAGGGGGCCTAGCGGGAGCCACCGGGGAGCTGTTTTTT
j_call: TRBJ2-7; d_call: .; clone_size: many; v_call: TRBV6-1; cdr3_aa: CASSERHRATYEQYF; cdr3_nt: TGTGCCAGCAGTGAACGGCACAGGGCCACCTACGAGCAGTACTTC
j_call: TRBJ2-1; d_call: TRBD2; clone_size: .; v_call: TRBV9; cdr3_aa: CASSKTSVDTGEQFF; cdr3_nt: TGTGCCAGCAGCAAGACTAGCGTGGACACCGGGGAGCAGTTCTTC
j_call: TRBJ1-1; d_call: .; clone_size: .; v_call: TRBV11-2; cdr3_aa: CATQMGGLNTEAFF; cdr3_nt: TGTGCCACCCAAATGGGTGGGTTGAACACTGAAGCTTTCTTT
j_call: TRBJ2-5; d_call: .; clone_size: many; v_call: TRBV5-1; cdr3_aa: CASSLTGPLRGETQYF; cdr3_nt: TGCGCCAGCAGCTTGACGGGGCCCCTTAGAGGAGAGACCCAGTACTTC
j_call: TRBJ1-2; d_call: TRBD1; clone_size: many; v_call: TRBV10-3; cdr3_aa: CAISEGTVYGYTF; cdr3_nt: TGTGCCATCAGTGAGGGGACAGTCTATGGCTACACCTTC
j_call: TRBJ1-6; d_call: TRBD1; clone_size: .; v_call: TRBV6-5; cdr3_aa: CASTAGQGIEAPLHF; cdr3_nt: TGTGCCAGCACAGCGGGACAGGGGATCGAGGCACCCCTCCACTTT
j_call: TRBJ2-3; d_call: .; clone_size: .; v_call: TRBV5-4; cdr3_aa: CASSFYICSARDHTDTQYF; cdr3_nt: .
j_call: TRBJ2-1; d_call: .; clone_size: .; v_call: TRBV5-1; cdr3_aa: CSSWGGNEQFF; cdr3_nt: TGTTCCAGTTGGGGAGGCAATGAGCAGTTCTTC
j_call: TRBJ2-1; d_call: TRBD1; clone_size: many; v_call: TRBV20-1; cdr3_aa: CSVTGYYEQFF; cdr3_nt: TGCAGTGTGACAGGGTATTATGAGCAGTTCTTC
j_call: TRBJ2-1; d_call: .; clone_size: .; v_call: TRBV7-7; cdr3_aa: CASSYGGRPYNEQFF; cdr3_nt: TGTGCTAGCAGCTACGGGGGGCGGCCCTACAATGAGCAGTTCTTT
j_call: TRBJ2-2; d_call: .; clone_size: many; v_call: TRBV19; cdr3_aa: CASSMVGRGVAGELFF; cdr3_nt: TGTGCCAGTAGTATGGTAGGGCGGGGCGTCGCCGGGGAGCTGTTTTTT
j_call: TRBJ2-3; d_call: .; clone_size: once; v_call: TRBV7-9; cdr3_aa: CASNSRDKDTQYF; cdr3_nt: TGTGCCAGCAACTCACGGGACAAAGATACGCAGTATTTT
j_call: TRBJ2-7; d_call: TRBD1; clone_size: many; v_call: TRBV7-9; cdr3_aa: CASSQGQPSWGYEQYF; cdr3_nt: TGTGCCAGCAGCCAGGGACAGCCTTCTTGGGGTTACGAGCAGTACTTC
j_call: TRBJ2-7; d_call: .; clone_size: .; v_call: TRBV7-2; cdr3_aa: CASSLSLSASVYF; cdr3_nt: TGTGCCAGCAGCTTAAGCCTTTCGGCTAGCGTGTACTTC
j_call: TRBJ1-2; d_call: .; clone_size: many; v_call: TRBV18; cdr3_aa: CASSPSQGLGYGYTF; cdr3_nt: TGTGCCAGCTCACCATCCCAGGGGCTGGGCTATGGCTACACCTTC
j_call: TRBJ2-7; d_call: TRBD2; clone_size: many; v_call: TRBV6-5; cdr3_aa: CASRRPQRGISYEQYF; cdr3_nt: TGTGCCAGCAGGCGCCCTCAGCGGGGGATCTCCTACGAGCAGTACTTC
j_call: TRBJ2-3; d_call: TRBD2; clone_size: many; v_call: TRBV9; cdr3_aa: CASSVEIAGGPWGTDTQYF; cdr3_nt: TGTGCCAGCAGCGTAGAGATAGCGGGGGGGCCTTGGGGCACAGATACGCAGTATTTT
j_call: TRBJ2-3; d_call: TRBD1; clone_size: many; v_call: TRBV6-6; cdr3_aa: CASSHSRGRTDTQYF; cdr3_nt: TGTGCCAGCAGTCACTCGAGGGGGCGCACAGATACGCAGTATTTT
j_call: TRBJ2-1; d_call: TRBD2; clone_size: many; v_call: TRBV13; cdr3_aa: CASSAPGLAVSYNEQFF; cdr3_nt: TGTGCCAGCAGCGCCCCGGGACTAGCGGTATCCTACAATGAGCAGTTCTTC
j_call: TRBJ2-5; d_call: TRBD1; clone_size: many; v_call: TRBV20-1; cdr3_aa: CSARRDRGEETQYF; cdr3_nt: TGCAGTGCTAGACGGGACAGGGGGGAAGAGACCCAGTACTTC
j_call: TRBJ2-1; d_call: TRBD1; clone_size: many; v_call: TRBV7-9; cdr3_aa: CASSPRTGPGEQFF; cdr3_nt: TGTGCCAGCAGCCCGCGGACAGGTCCTGGTGAGCAGTTCTTC
j_call: TRBJ2-2; d_call: .; clone_size: many; v_call: TRBV2; cdr3_aa: CASINQEHTGELFF; cdr3_nt: TGTGCCAGCATTAACCAGGAGCACACCGGGGAGCTGTTTTTT
j_call: TRBJ2-5; d_call: TRBD1; clone_size: many; v_call: TRBV5-1; cdr3_aa: CASSESGTGRETQYF; cdr3_nt: TGCGCCAGCAGCGAATCCGGGACAGGGCGGGAGACCCAGTACTTC
j_call: TRBJ1-4; d_call: TRBD1; clone_size: many; v_call: TRBV5-1; cdr3_aa: CASSDGTGYNEKLFF; cdr3_nt: TGCGCCAGCAGTGATGGGACAGGGTATAATGAAAAACTGTTTTTT
j_call: TRBJ2-7; d_call: TRBD1; clone_size: many; v_call: TRBV6-1; cdr3_aa: CASRDRGTYEQYF; cdr3_nt: TGTGCCAGCAGAGACAGGGGTACCTACGAGCAGTACTTC
j_call: TRBJ2-3; d_call: .; clone_size: many; v_call: TRBV29-1; cdr3_aa: CSVGRYGTDTQYF; cdr3_nt: TGCAGCGTTGGACGGTATGGCACAGATACGCAGTATTTT
j_call: TRBJ1-2; d_call: .; clone_size: many; v_call: TRBV18; cdr3_aa: CASSPPQGGGYTF; cdr3_nt: TGTGCCAGCTCACCACCACAGGGAGGGGGCTACACCTTC
j_call: TRBJ2-7; d_call: .; clone_size: .; v_call: TRBV20-1; cdr3_aa: CSARDVGRTRQAYEQHF; cdr3_nt: TGCAGTGCTAGAGACGTGGGCCGTACTAGGCAAGCCTACGAGCAGCACTTC
j_call: TRBJ2-7; d_call: TRBD2; clone_size: many; v_call: TRBV28; cdr3_aa: CASSLASPGLAGYEQYF; cdr3_nt: TGTGCCAGCAGTTTAGCATCCCCGGGACTAGCGGGTTACGAGCAGTACTTC
j_call: TRBJ2-1; d_call: .; clone_size: .; v_call: TRBV7-3; cdr3_aa: CASSLTGNEQFF; cdr3_nt: TGTGCCAGCAGCTTAACGGGGAATGAGCAGTTCTTC
j_call: TRBJ1-5; d_call: .; clone_size: many; v_call: TRBV27; cdr3_aa: CASSKGRNQPQHF; cdr3_nt: TGTGCCAGCAGTAAGGGGCGTAATCAGCCCCAGCATTTT
j_call: TRBJ1-4; d_call: TRBD1; clone_size: .; v_call: TRBV9; cdr3_aa: CATSRGTATNATVFF; cdr3_nt: TGTGCCACCAGCAGGGGGACAGCAACTAATGCAACAGTGTTTTTT
j_call: TRBJ2-3; d_call: TRBD2; clone_size: many; v_call: TRBV7-2; cdr3_aa: CASSYGTRLSTADTQYF; cdr3_nt: TGTGCCAGCAGCTACGGGACTAGGCTTTCCACGGCAGATACGCAGTATTTT
j_call: TRBJ1-1; d_call: .; clone_size: .; v_call: TRBV5-1; cdr3_aa: CASSLTTNTEAFF; cdr3_nt: TGCGCCAGCAGCCTCACTACGAACACTGAAGCTTTCTTT
j_call: TRBJ1-5; d_call: .; clone_size: many; v_call: TRBV27; cdr3_aa: CASSLWEGQPQHF; cdr3_nt: TGTGCCAGCAGTCTCTGGGAAGGGCAGCCCCAGCATTTT
j_call: TRBJ2-3; d_call: TRBD2; clone_size: many; v_call: TRBV15; cdr3_aa: CATSGGTSGSDTQYF; cdr3_nt: TGTGCCACCAGCGGCGGGACTAGCGGCTCGGATACGCAGTATTTT
j_call: TRBJ1-5; d_call: .; clone_size: many; v_call: TRBV6-1; cdr3_aa: CASSEDRGNQPQHF; cdr3_nt: TGTGCCAGCAGTGAAGATAGAGGAAATCAGCCCCAGCATTTT
j_call: TRBJ1-4; d_call: .; clone_size: many; v_call: TRBV10-3; cdr3_aa: CAISGRRSEELFF; cdr3_nt: TGTGCCATCAGTGGACGCCGCTCAGAGGAACTGTTTTTT
j_call: TRBJ1-5; d_call: .; clone_size: many; v_call: TRBV6-4; cdr3_aa: CASSILARQPQHF; cdr3_nt: TGTGCCAGCAGTATCCTCGCCCGTCAGCCCCAGCATTTT
j_call: TRBJ2-1; d_call: .; clone_size: many; v_call: TRBV5-5; cdr3_aa: CASSLYNEQFF; cdr3_nt: TGTGCCAGCAGCCTCTACAATGAGCAGTTCTTC